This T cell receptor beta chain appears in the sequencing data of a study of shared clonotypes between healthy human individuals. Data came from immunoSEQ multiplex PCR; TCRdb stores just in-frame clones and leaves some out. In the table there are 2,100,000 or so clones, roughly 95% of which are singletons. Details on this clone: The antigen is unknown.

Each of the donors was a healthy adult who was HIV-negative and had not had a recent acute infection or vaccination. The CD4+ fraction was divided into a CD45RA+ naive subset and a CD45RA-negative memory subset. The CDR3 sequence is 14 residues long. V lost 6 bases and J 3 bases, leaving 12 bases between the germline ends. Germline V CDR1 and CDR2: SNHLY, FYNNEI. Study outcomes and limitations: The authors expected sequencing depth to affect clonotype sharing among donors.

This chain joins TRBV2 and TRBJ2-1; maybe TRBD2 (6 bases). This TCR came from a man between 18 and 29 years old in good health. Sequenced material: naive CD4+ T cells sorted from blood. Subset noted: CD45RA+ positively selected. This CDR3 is CASRGGSDYNEQFF. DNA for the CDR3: TGTGCCAGCAGGGGGGGTAGCGACTACAATGAGCAGTTCTTC.